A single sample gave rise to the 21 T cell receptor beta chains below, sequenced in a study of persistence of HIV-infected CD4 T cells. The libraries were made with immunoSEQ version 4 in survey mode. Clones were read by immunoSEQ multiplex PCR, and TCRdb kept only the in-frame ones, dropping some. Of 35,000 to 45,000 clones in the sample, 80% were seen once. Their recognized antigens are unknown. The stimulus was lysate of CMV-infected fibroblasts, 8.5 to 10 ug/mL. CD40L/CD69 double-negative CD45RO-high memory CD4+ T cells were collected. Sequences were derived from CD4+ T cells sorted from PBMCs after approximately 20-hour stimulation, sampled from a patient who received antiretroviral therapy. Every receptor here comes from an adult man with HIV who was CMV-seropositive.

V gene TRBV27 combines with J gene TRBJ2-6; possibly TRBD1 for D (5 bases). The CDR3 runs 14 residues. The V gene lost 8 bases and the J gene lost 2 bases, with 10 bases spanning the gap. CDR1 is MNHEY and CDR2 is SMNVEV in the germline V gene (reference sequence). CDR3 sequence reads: CASHPGTGANVLTF. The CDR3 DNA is TGTGCCAGCCACCCAGGGACTGGGGCCAACGTCCTGACTTTC.

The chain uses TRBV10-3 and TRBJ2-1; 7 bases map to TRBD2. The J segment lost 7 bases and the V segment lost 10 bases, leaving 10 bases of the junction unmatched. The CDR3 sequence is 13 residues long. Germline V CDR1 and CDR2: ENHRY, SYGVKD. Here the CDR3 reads CATWTPAGNEQFF. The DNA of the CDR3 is TGTGCCACCTGGACGCCAGCGGGGAATGAGCAGTTCTTC.

The CDR3 protein is CASSQQPGGGRGYTF. CDR3 DNA sequence: TGCGCCAGCAGCCAACAACCAGGGGGAGGGAGAGGCTACACCTTC. This sequence joins TRBV4-1 and TRBJ1-2, with TRBD1 matching over 7 bases. CDR3 length: 15 amino acids. The ends lost 2 bases at V and 8 bases at J; junction bases unmatched: 11. CDR1 and CDR2 from the germline V gene are MGHRA and YSYEKL.

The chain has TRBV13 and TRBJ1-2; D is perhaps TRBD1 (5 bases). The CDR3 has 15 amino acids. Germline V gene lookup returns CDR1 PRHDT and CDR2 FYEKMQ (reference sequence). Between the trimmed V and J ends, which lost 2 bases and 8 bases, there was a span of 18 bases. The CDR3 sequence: CASSLMIVQGGGYTF. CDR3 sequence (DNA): TGTGCCAGCAGCTTAATGATCGTCCAGGGCGGCGGCTACACCTTC. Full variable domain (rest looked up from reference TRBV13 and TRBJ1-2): AAGVIQSPRHLIKEKRETATLKCYPIPRHDTVYWYQQGPGQDPQFLISFYEKMQSDKGSIPDRFSAQQFSDYHSELNMSSLELGDSALYFCASSLMIVQGGGYTFGSGTRLTVV.

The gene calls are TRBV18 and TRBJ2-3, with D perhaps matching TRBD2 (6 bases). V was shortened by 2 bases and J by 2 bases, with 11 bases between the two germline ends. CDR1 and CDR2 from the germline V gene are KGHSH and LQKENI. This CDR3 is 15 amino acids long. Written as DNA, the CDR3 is TGTGCCAGCTCACCATCGGGACTTACCACAGATACGCAGTATTTT. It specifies CASSPSGLTTDTQYF.

The CDR3 nucleotides read TGTGCCAGCAGCTTAAGAACAGGACAAACAGATACGCAGTATTTT. It yields the protein CASSLRTGQTDTQYF. J is TRBJ2-3 and V is TRBV7-8; weak D call: TRBD1 (5 bases). Trimming took 2 bases from V and 3 from J, leaving 12 bases between them. The CDR3 totals 15 residues. Germline CDR1 and CDR2: SGHVS and FQNEAQ.

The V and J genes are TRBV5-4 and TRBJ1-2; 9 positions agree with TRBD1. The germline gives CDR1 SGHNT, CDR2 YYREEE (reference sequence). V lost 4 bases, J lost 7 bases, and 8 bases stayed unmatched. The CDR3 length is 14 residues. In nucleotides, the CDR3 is TGTGCCAGCAGCGTCCGGGACAGGGCAGGTGGCTACACCTTC. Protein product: CASSVRDRAGGYTF.

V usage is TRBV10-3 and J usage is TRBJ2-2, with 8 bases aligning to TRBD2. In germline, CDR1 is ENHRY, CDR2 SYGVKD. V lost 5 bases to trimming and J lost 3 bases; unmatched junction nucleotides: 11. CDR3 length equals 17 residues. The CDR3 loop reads CAISRAGTSADTGELFF. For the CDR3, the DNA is TGTGCCATCAGTCGCGCCGGGACTAGTGCGGACACCGGGGAGCTGTTTTTT.

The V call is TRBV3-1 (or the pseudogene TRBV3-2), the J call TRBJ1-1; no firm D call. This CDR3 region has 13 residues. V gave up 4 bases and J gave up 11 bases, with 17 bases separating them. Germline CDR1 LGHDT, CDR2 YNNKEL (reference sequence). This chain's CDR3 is CASSPPLSGEAFF. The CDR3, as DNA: TGTGCCAGCAGCCCCCCCCTCTCCGGGGAGGCTTTCTTT.

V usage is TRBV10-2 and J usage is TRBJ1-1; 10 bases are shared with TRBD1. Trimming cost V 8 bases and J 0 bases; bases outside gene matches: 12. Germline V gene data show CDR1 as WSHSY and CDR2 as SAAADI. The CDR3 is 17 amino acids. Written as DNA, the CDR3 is TGCGCCAGCTCCTCGCGGGACAGGGGTTCTTTGAACACTGAAGCTTTCTTT. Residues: CASSSRDRGSLNTEAFF.

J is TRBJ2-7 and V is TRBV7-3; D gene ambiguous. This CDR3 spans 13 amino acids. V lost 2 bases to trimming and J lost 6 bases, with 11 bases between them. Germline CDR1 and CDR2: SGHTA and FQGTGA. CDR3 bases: TGTGCCAGCAGCTTACCCCCCTCTAGCGAGCAGTACTTC. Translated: CASSLPPSSEQYF.

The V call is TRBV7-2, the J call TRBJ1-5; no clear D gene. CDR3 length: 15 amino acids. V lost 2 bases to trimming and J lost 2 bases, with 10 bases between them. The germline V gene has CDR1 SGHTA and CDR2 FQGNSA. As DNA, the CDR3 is TGTGCCAGCAGCTTAAAGGGTGATGGCAATCAGCCCCAGCATTTT. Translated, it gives CASSLKGDGNQPQHF.

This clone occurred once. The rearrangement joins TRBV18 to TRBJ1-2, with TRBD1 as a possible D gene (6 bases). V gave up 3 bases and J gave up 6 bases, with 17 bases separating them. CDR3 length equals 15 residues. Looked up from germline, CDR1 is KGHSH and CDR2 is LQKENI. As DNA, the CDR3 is TGTGCCAGCTCACCTTCTACAGGGAAAAAGAATGGCTACACCTTC. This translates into CASSPSTGKKNGYTF.

CDR3 protein: CASSSGTGLLQGYTF. The CDR3, as DNA: TGTGCCAGCAGTTCCGGGACAGGGTTGTTGCAGGGCTACACCTTC. The chain is built from TRBV2 and TRBJ1-2; 9 bases line up with TRBD1. The V gene's germline CDR1 is SNHLY and CDR2 FYNNEI. There are 15 residues in the CDR3. With 5 bases clipped from V and 8 bases from J, the junction kept 12 bases outside the gene matches.

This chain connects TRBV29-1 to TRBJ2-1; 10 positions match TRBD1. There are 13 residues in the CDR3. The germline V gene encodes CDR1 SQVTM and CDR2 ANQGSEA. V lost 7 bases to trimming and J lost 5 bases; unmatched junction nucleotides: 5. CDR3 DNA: TGCAGCGCCTCGGGACAGGGGAACAATGAGCAGTTCTTC. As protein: CSASGQGNNEQFF.

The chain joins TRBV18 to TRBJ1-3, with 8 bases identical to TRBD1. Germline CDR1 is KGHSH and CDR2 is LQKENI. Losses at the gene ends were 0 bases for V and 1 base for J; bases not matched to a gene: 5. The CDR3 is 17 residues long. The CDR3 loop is CASSPPIRTGSGNTIYF. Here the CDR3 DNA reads TGTGCCAGCTCACCACCGATCCGGACAGGGTCTGGAAACACCATATATTTT.

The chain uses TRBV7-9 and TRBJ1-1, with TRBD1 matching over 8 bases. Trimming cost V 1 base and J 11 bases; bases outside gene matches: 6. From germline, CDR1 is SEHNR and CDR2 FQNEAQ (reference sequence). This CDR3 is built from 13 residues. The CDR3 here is CASSLEGQGAAFF. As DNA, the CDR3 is TGTGCCAGCAGCTTAGAAGGCCAGGGGGCTGCTTTCTTT. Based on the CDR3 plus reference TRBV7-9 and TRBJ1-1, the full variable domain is DTGVSQNPRHKITKRGQNVTFRCDPISEHNRLYWYRQTLGQGPEFLTYFQNEAQLEKSRLLSDRFSAERPKGSFSTLEIQRTEQGDSAMYLCASSLEGQGAAFFGQGTRLTVV.

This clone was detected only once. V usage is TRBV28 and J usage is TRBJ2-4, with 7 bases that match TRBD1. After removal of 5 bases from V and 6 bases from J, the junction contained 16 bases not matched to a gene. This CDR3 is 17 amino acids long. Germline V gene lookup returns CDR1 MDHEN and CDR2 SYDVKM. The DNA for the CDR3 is TGTGCCAGCAGTCCAACGACAGGGTCCGCAGGGGGAAACATTCAGTACTTC. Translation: CASSPTTGSAGGNIQYF.

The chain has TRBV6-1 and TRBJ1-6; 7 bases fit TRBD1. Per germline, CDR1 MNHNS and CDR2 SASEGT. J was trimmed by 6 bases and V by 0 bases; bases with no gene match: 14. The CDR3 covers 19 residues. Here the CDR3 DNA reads TGTGCCAGCAGTGAAGCCCCGGGACAGCGGACGACCCTTAATTCACCCCTCCACTTT. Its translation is CASSEAPGQRTTLNSPLHF.

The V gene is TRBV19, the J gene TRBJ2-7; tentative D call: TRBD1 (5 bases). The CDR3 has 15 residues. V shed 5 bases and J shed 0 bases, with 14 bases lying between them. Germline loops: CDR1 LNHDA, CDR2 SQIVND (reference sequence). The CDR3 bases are TGTGCCAGTAGTCCCTCGGCAGGGCCCTCCTACGAGCAGTACTTC. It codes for CASSPSAGPSYEQYF.

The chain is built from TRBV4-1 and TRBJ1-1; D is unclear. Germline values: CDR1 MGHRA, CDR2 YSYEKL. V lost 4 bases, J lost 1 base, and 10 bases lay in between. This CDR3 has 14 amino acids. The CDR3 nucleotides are TGCGCCAGCAGCCTAAAACCGTCGAACACTGAAGCTTTCTTT. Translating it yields CASSLKPSNTEAFF.